This T cell receptor beta chain was captured in a study of regulatory T cells in long-lasting Graves disease. TCR beta libraries were built with iRepertoire HTBI primers and Arm-PCR of CDR3 regions. TCRdb reanalysed the multiplex PCR reads using MiXCR and keeps one entry per CDR3 protein. Here the sample spans 380,000 or so distinct CDR3 sequences, under 20% being singletons. Described time point: newly diagnosed GD, antithyroid drugs for less than 3 months. The authors made the TCR library using RNA they extracted from PBMCs. CDR1 and CDR2 (germline): MGHRA, YSYEKL. The CDR3 is 17 residues long. The same data also went into a second study, on T cells in Graves' hyperthyroidism and ophthalmopathy.

Source: peripheral blood mononuclear cells (PBMCs), taken at new diagnosis, from a patient treated with antithyroid drugs. The TCR comes from a woman aged 18-30 years with Graves disease. The chain recombines TRBV4-1 with TRBJ2-1, with 12 bases identical to TRBD2. The J call is in doubt because the DNA end fits TRBJ2-3 better. Here the CDR3 DNA reads TGCGCCAGCAGCCAAGATCCTAGCGGGGGGGCTTCCCTAACGCAGTATTTT. It encodes CASSQDPSGGASLTQYF.